The clone carrying this T cell receptor (beta chain) was counted once. Unmatched junction bases numbered 14, after V lost 4 bases and J lost 5 bases. In germline, CDR1 is SGHNT, CDR2 YYREEE (reference sequence). CDR3 size: 16 residues. The data belong to a study of blood T cell repertoires in COVID-19. Study overall: Sources were T cells, B-cell-depleted T cells, or PBMCs; the material itself was cDNA or gDNA.

In the authors' methods: The assay estimated nucleated cells by amplifying reference gene primers. Generated by immunoSEQ multiplex PCR, the TCRdb table keeps only in-frame clones and is missing some. V, J and clone size were drawn from that table, and D and trimming were deduced from the DNA. This sample has over 200,000 clones, with around nine tenths found just once. Seattle-derived patients entered the study during active infection and were followed longitudinally. The source of this sequence is a man aged 55 to 70 with COVID-19, enrolled during active disease. The chain has TRBV5-4 and TRBJ1-2; 7 bases fit TRBD1. Sequenced input: peripheral blood. CDR3: CASSPPGDSLSYGYTF. In DNA, the CDR3 is TGTGCCAGCAGCCCCCCTGGGGACAGCTTGTCGTATGGCTACACCTTC. Full variable domain (remainder filled in from reference TRBV5-4 and TRBJ1-2): ETGVTQSPTHLIKTRGQQVTLRCSSQSGHNTVSWYQQALGQGPQFIFQYYREEENGRGNFPPRFSGLQFPNYSSELNVNALELDDSALYLCASSPPGDSLSYGYTFGSGTRLTVV.